This is a list of T cell receptor beta chains from one sample in a study of neurological immune-mediated disorders. TCRdb redid the calling of the 5' RACE reads with MiXCR, one entry per CDR3 protein. Among some 79,000 distinct CDR3 sequences listed, about 14% were seen once. The material sequenced was PBMCs. The receptors derive from a woman aged 50 to 65 in good health. Each CDR3 is given with its conserved first and last residue. D genes are given only for firm matches. Rows give clone size only sometimes, using once, few, many, or a class for an expanded clone.

J gene,V gene,clone size,D gene,CDR3 DNA,CDR3 protein
TRBJ2-7,TRBV10-3,many,NA,TGTGCCATCAGTGAGAGGGAGTTCTCCTACGAGCAGTACTTC,CAISEREFSYEQYF
TRBJ1-6,TRBV12-3/TRBV12-4,many,NA,TGTGCCAGCAGCAGGGTTACCTATAATTCACCCCTCCACTTT,CASSRVTYNSPLHF
TRBJ2-2,TRBV12-3/TRBV12-4,many,NA,TGTGCCAGCCGTGTTTCAGGGACGAACACCGGGGAGCTGTTTTTT,CASRVSGTNTGELFF
TRBJ2-7,TRBV2,many,NA,TGTGCCAGCAGTCCGGACAGTTCCTACGAGCAGTACTTC,CASSPDSSYEQYF
TRBJ2-7,TRBV29-1,many,NA,TGCAGCGTGATGACGGATGGAGGCGCCGAGCAGTACTTC,CSVMTDGGAEQYF
TRBJ2-4,TRBV28,NA,NA,TGTGCCAGCCAAACCTCTGGTGGGCTAAGAAACATTCAGTACTTC,CASQTSGGLRNIQYF
TRBJ1-1,TRBV12-3/TRBV12-4,NA,NA,TGTGCCAGCAGTCTTCTTAACACGGATCGGATTTTCTTT,CASSLLNTDRIFF
TRBJ2-4,TRBV20-1,many,NA,TGCAGTGCTAGAGGTTTTGGGCCAAATCCTATAGCCAAAAACATTCAGTACTTC,CSARGFGPNPIAKNIQYF
TRBJ1-1,TRBV5-1,many,TRBD1,TGCGCCAGCAGTCCATCCACAGGGGGCGCTGAAGCTTTCTTT,CASSPSTGGAEAFF
TRBJ1-2,TRBV29-1,many,NA,TGCAGCGTTCAAGTTTTTCAGGGGAATCCTCATGGCTACACCTTC,CSVQVFQGNPHGYTF
TRBJ2-7,TRBV28,many,NA,TGTGCCAGCACCCCGAGGGGTCCCTACGAGCAGTACTTC,CASTPRGPYEQYF
TRBJ2-5,TRBV20-1,many,NA,TGCAGTGCTACGATAAGGGGAGGAGAGACCCAGTACTTC,CSATIRGGETQYF
TRBJ2-3,TRBV4-3,NA,TRBD2,TGCGCCAGCAGCCAAGATCTTTTCCCTAGCGGGAGGGGCACAGATACGCAGTATTTT,CASSQDLFPSGRGTDTQYF
TRBJ2-5,TRBV7-2,many,NA,TGTGCCAGCAGCCTTAGCGGAGCTGAAGAGACCCAGTACTTC,CASSLSGAEETQYF
TRBJ1-1,TRBV14,many,NA,TGTGCCAGCAGCCAACTTGGCAGCCTTGAAGCTTTCTTT,CASSQLGSLEAFF
TRBJ1-5,TRBV20-1,many,NA,TGCAGTGCTTATCAGGGGAAGGTCAATCAGCCCCAGCATTTT,CSAYQGKVNQPQHF
TRBJ2-1,TRBV5-1,many,TRBD2,TGCGCCAGCAGCCTTATAGCGGGAGGAAACAATGAGCAGTTCTTC,CASSLIAGGNNEQFF
TRBJ1-4,TRBV5-1,many,NA,TGCGCCAGCAGCCGTACAGGTGACCCTAATGAAAAACTGTTTTTT,CASSRTGDPNEKLFF